This paragraph covers one T cell receptor beta chain sequence. There is no known antigen for this receptor. The junction departs from germline at one end; a sequencing error may be responsible. The CDR3 regions of human TCRbeta chains were subjected to immunosequencing. The original pipeline was this. TCRs in the repertoires were matched against a reference library of SARS-CoV-2-specific TCRs that had been generated with the MIRA antigen-specificity platform. Breadth was defined as the fraction of unique TCRs that were SARS-CoV-2-associated. Depth was defined as the fraction of total T cells that were SARS-CoV-2-associated. Using the MIRA data, each spike-specific TCR was assigned both to the spike region to which the TCR was reactive and to a CD4 or CD8 class. Log10-transformed breadth and depth values were compared by one-way ANOVA with Sidak's multiple comparisons tests. Not all clones reach the TCRdb copy of this immuneACCESS table, which keeps in-frame sequences only. Checked studies attribute under half of the gap to unresolved V genes and leave the rest unexplained. The DNA gave D and trimming, while V, J and clone size come from that table. Across this sample there are roughly 200,000 clones, with roughly 93% seen only once. The top ten constitute around 0.96% of the sample.

This sample was taken from a study of T cell responses to AZD1222 COVID-19 vaccine (dated by TCRdb to the early 2020s). About the full investigation: A total of 233 trial participants underwent TCR sequencing, of whom more than 200 had received two doses of AZD1222 and 26 had received two doses of the MenACWY control vaccine. Trial participants were enrolled by age into subgroups of 18-55, 56-69 and 70-plus years, and approximately 150, 30 and 60 TCR-sequenced participants, respectively, were included in these subgroups. The paper as a whole reports these results and caveats: Because no day 14 peak-response samples were available, repertoires were characterized only after the peak T cell response. Most participants were white British and females outnumbered males, and the authors suggested that clonal diversity may have been underestimated. The 56-69-year group was small, and its depth increase did not reach significance, likely because of low power. A significant rise in spike-specific TCR breadth and depth was observed after two AZD1222 doses relative to day 0 and relative to MenACWY recipients. Conclusions about previously exposed vaccinees were limited because only six AZD1222 recipients were SARS-CoV-2 seropositive at baseline. The vaccine-associated CD4 TCRs covered the entire spike protein, and the dominant responses fell in regions 160-218 and 743-854. Reportedly, almost half of the unique spike-specific TCRs recognized epitopes lying outside the regions that are mutated in the B.1.351 and B.1.1.7 variants.

Measured from the cysteine to the phenylalanine, the CDR3 is 16 residues long. Just the 48-base CDR3 DNA is kept, in frame starting at base 1. The germline V gene encodes CDR1 SGHNT and CDR2 YENEEA. The time point label corresponds to: about 28 days (+/-7) after the second vaccine dose. The sample's treatment or condition label is to be understood as: meningococcal conjugate vaccine given as trial control. Vaccinee samples were obtained from the UK trials COV001 and COV002, which included a single-blind randomized controlled phase 2/3 trial of AZD1222 (ChAdOx1 nCoV-19) in healthy adults. For TCRbeta chain sequencing, PBMC samples were collected from trial participants at day 0 and at day 28 after the second dose.

The sequences come from peripheral blood, collected 28 days after the second dose of the MenACWY control vaccine. The source of this sequence is an adult who received the MenACWY meningococcal vaccine as a control. In this chain, TRBV11-3 is recombined with TRBJ1-2; the D gene identity is not certain. In nucleotides, the sequence is TGTGCCAGCAGCTTAGAAGGTCGCGGCAGCAACTATGGCTACATCTTC. This translates into CASSLEGRGSNYGYIF.